Below, one T cell receptor (beta chain) is given with its context. TCRdb's copy holds only in-frame clones and misses some; the assay was immunoSEQ multiplex PCR. Of some 140,000 clones listed, roughly 80% were seen once; the top ten hold over 25%. This sample stems from a study of blood T cell repertoires in COVID-19. About the research overall: Acute-phase and convalescent COVID-19 samples originated in the United States, Italy and Spain.

Sequences were obtained from peripheral blood. The sequence was obtained from a woman aged 60 to 75 with acute or convalescent COVID-19.

CDR3 sequence: CASSQASVRSSSYEQYF. The CDR3 DNA reads as TGCGCCAGCAGCCAAGCTAGCGTCAGATCTAGCTCCTACGAGCAGTACTTC. V usage is TRBV4-1 and J usage is TRBJ2-7, with D possibly matching TRBD2 (6 bases). Looked up from germline, CDR1 is MGHRA and CDR2 is YSYEKL. The CDR3 runs 17 residues. V lost 1 base and J 0 bases, leaving 16 bases between the germline ends.